The T cell receptor (beta chain) under discussion was sequenced for a study of T cells in Graves' hyperthyroidism and ophthalmopathy (dated by TCRdb to the late 2010s). Concerning the study at large: Peripheral blood was sampled at the time of initial diagnosis, prior to any treatment. To identify TCR V-J signatures that set the groups apart, the researchers used a discovery cohort of roughly 100 patients, made up of 40 to 45 with Graves' ophthalmopathy and about 59 with stable Graves' hyperthyroidism. Prospective prediction of ophthalmopathy was tested in an independent validation cohort consisting of 18 hyperthyroidism patients and around 16 patients who later progressed to ophthalmopathy. After blood sampling, hyperthyroidism patients were treated with methimazole at a starting dose of 30 mg daily, and ophthalmopathy patients were treated with high-dose intravenous methylprednisolone. The 75 to 100 discovery patients were divided at random into training and test sets in a 7:3 ratio. According to the paper, TCR Vbeta CDR3 sequencing was carried out on around 140 peripheral blood samples, which came from some 41 ophthalmopathy, around 74 hyperthyroidism and 17 progressor patients. Thyroid tissue and blood T-cell repertoires from several Graves' hyperthyroidism patients were also compared in the study.

What the work shows at the level of the full study, not this receptor alone: Sample size was not statistically predetermined, and blinding of investigators to group allocation was not performed. Most expanded thyroid clonotypes (frequency above 0.001) were also found in blood, which suggests that blood repertoires may mirror thyroid immune responses. In validation, the model predicted progression to ophthalmopathy a median of 6.5 months before onset, with approximately 68% sensitivity and around 76% specificity. Ophthalmopathy was separated from stable hyperthyroidism by a 13 V-J signature model, with 85% to 90% sensitivity and approximately 81% specificity obtained in cross-validation and 80%/75% obtained in testing.

This clonotype was seen many times. Its target antigen remains unknown. No qualities accompany the bases; no much larger clone lies one base away. According to the germline V gene, CDR1 reads SNHLY and CDR2 reads FYNNEI. The germline V and J ends show losses of 3 bases and 3 bases respectively, and no gene match explains 7 bases of the junction. There are 16 amino acids in the CDR3, from cysteine to phenylalanine inclusive. The read is trimmed to its CDR3 DNA, 48 bases read in frame from base 1. Ophthalmopathy patients had moderately to severely active disease, with a Clinical Activity Score of 3 or more, a NOSPECS grade of 4 or more, and a disease duration of less than 3 months. The study excluded patients with uncontrolled infections, other autoimmune diseases, pregnancy or lactation. Clinical symptoms, serum thyroxine and TRAb, thyroid ultrasound, and orbital computed tomography formed the basis for the diagnoses. PBMCs were separated from roughly 9.3 ml of fresh peripheral blood using Ficoll-Paque density gradient centrifugation. Total RNA was extracted using Trizol reagent, and RNA quality was assessed on an Agilent 2100 Bioanalyzer.

The TCR beta CDR3 regions were amplified from RNA transcripts. A first-round RT-PCR of the TCR CDR3 used the HTBI primer set with the Qiagen OneStep RT-PCR kit. Libraries were constructed in a second round of multiplex PCR, after which size selection and purification were carried out. Sequencing of the libraries was done on an Illumina HiSeq2000 using paired-end 100 bp reads. The study's processing was this. SOAPnuke was used to process the raw data, with reads discarded if the reads contained adapters or uncalled bases, had a mean Phred below 15, or lacked an exact constant-primer or identifier match. COPE v1.2.5 was used to merge high-quality paired reads, and clonotypes were defined as unique nucleotide sequences. MiTCR v1.1 was used to align the clonotypes against IMGT TRBV, TRBD and TRBJ reference segments. The analysis was restricted to V-J combinations with a frequency above 0.0001, which together covered just over 98% of the repertoires. A TCS score was defined as the ratio between F50 (clonal expansion) and ExV (chaos), using BLOSUM62-based TCRdist between CDR3 peptides within each V-J. Welch's t-statistics and random forest reduced approximately 520 V-J features to 13, which were used in a naive Bayes classifier (R e1071). TCRdb trimmed public reads at Q25 via fastp, called clones via MiXCR and kept in-frame beta chains. Rows are combined by CDR3 protein, so each entry shows the most common genes and DNA. TCRdb assigned the V and J calls; the authors' analysis was not used. The sample yields 500,000 to 600,000 distinct CDR3 sequences; just under 20% were counted once. The ten largest clones capture 47% of the sample.

Sequencing was performed on blood. Here the chain combines TRBV2 and TRBJ2-7, and 11 junction bases match TRBD1. The TCR sequence derives from a man aged 35 to 55 with Graves' ophthalmopathy. For the CDR3, the sequence is CASSEGTGGSYYEQYF. The nucleotides are TGTGCCAGCAGTGAGGGGACAGGGGGGTCCTACTACGAGCAGTACTTC. Reference TRBV2 and TRBJ2-7 genes cover what lies past the CDR3, so the full variable domain is EPEVTQTPSHQVTQMGQEVILRCVPISNHLYFYWYRQILGQKVEFLVSFYNNEISEKSEIFDDQFSVERPDGSNFTLKIRSTKLEDSAMYFCASSEGTGGSYYEQYFGPGTRLTVT.